This paragraph reports one TCR beta chain. What antigen it recognizes has not been identified. No much larger clone exists at a distance of one base, and base qualities are not known. The sample originates from a study of shared clonotypes between healthy human individuals (dated by TCRdb to the early 2020s). Looking at the study overall: A few men and a couple of women, aged 18 to 49 years, made up the cohort. For each donor, three plates each were used for CD4 naive and CD4 memory, two plates were used for CD8 naive, and one plate was used for CD8 memory. The study deeply sequenced blood TCR repertoires of five healthy adults to estimate repertoire size and the extent of clonotype sharing between individuals. Different laboratories and diverse techniques were used to prepare libraries and sequence TCR repertoires, to increase sequencing depth and limit assay-specific biases. Between about 0.85 and 9.5 billion PBMCs per donor were obtained by leukapheresis.

Results the study describes overall, beyond this receptor: Rarefaction of sorted-subset datasets indicated incomplete sequencing despite the large sequencing depth. Compared with non-shared clonotypes, clonotypes shared by all four sorted-subset donors had higher generation probabilities. Estimated clonotype richness was generally larger for naive than for memory subsets. Based on pairwise subsampling, the degree of clonotype sharing among donors was expected to be affected by sequencing depth. The small number of donors limited the genetic and exposure-history diversity represented. Sampling was restricted to blood, and TCR repertoires in tissue are likely to differ from TCR repertoires in blood. When a handful of donors were compared, the shared fraction of clonotypes was roughly 4.8% for naive CD4, about 4% for naive CD8, 2% to 2.5% for memory CD4, and roughly 0.4% for memory CD8.

Deletion took 6 bases off V and 6 bases off J, with a span of 11 bases between the germline ends. Spanning cysteine to phenylalanine, the CDR3 consists of 12 amino acids. Solely the CDR3 DNA is kept, with 36 bases framed from the first base. CDR1 and CDR2, per the germline V gene (reference sequence), are LNHDA and SQIVND. Using the deep immunoSEQ assay, multiplex PCR amplified TCR CDR3 regions from genomic DNA. Extracted genomic DNA from each cell subset was distributed evenly across all wells of several immunoSEQ 96-well plates, and each plate was treated as a replicate. For sorted subsets, each replicate PCR was loaded with 200 ng genomic DNA, equivalent to some 27,000 T cell genomes. Purified libraries were measured with a Qubit 3.0 fluorometer, size-checked on a Bioanalyzer 2100, and measured again with the KAPA Library Quantification kit. A separate single-read 150-cycle Illumina NextSeq 550 flow cell was used to sequence each immunoSEQ 96-well plate. In the original analysis: Because the immunoSEQ output included only junctional sequences and no quality scores, the filtering could not be the same as the filtering used for full-length reads. To assign V/J genes and CDR3, sequences were annotated using PyIR, a Python wrapper for IgBLAST v1.9, with IMGT germline references. Reads were removed for weak V/J assignments (E-value above 1e-6), missing CDR3, stop codons, out-of-frame junctions, or ambiguous translated residues. V3J clonotypes were defined as sequences sharing an identical inferred V gene, J gene, and CDR3 amino acid sequence. Percentage overlap between repertoires was calculated by dividing the number of shared unique clonotypes by the size of the smaller repertoire. RTK rarefaction, the Chao1 estimator, and Recon v2.1 estimates of unobserved clonotypes were used to assess repertoire richness. OLGA was used to compute generation probabilities for all TCRbeta clonotypes that the gDNA method yielded from a few donors. As stored in TCRdb, this immuneACCESS dataset retains in-frame rearrangements with V and J assigned. A fraction of the clones does not appear; measured against another copy, unresolved V genes explain less than half of the discrepancy, and the remainder lacks a known reason. D and trimming were read from the DNA, whereas the V and J calls and clone size are those reported in that table. Within this sample are around 240,000 clones, with 60% to 70% of them counted one time only. 11% of the sample is taken by the ten largest.

The donors were healthy, HIV-negative adults who had no recently reported acute infections or vaccinations. Every donor was a Caucasian adult living in Nashville, Tennessee, USA. CD4+ T cells were enriched by magnetic negative selection, after which naive cells were positively selected on CD45RA and the negative fraction was taken as the memory subset. After blood collection by leukapheresis, PBMCs were isolated using Ficoll-Histopaque density gradient centrifugation and then cryopreserved in the vapor phase of liquid nitrogen. Analytical flow cytometry was used to check the purity and quantity of every magnetically sorted T cell population. Each sorted fraction had its genomic DNA isolated and then quantified by UV absorbance on a Nanodrop 2000c.

Sequenced: memory CD4+ T cells sorted from blood. Sample cell subset or site, as interpreted from the label and publication: CD45RA-negative fraction. The source is a man younger than 45 in good health. The chain couples TRBV19 to TRBJ1-2; the D gene cannot be named for sure. For the CDR3, the sequence is CASRKKNDGYTF. In nucleotides, the sequence is TGTGCCAGTAGGAAGAAGAACGATGGCTACACCTTC.